These T cell receptor beta chains were read from a single sample in a study of blood T cell repertoires in COVID-19. The table came from immunoSEQ multiplex PCR; TCRdb's copy has only in-frame clones and leaves some out. The sample lists fewer than 500,000 clones, 80% to 90% occurring once. Sequencing was performed on PBMCs or T cells enriched from blood (not recorded which). All receptors derive from a man aged 25 to 40 who had recovered from COVID-19. Both conserved end residues are part of each CDR3. Each record gives: clone size, V gene, J gene, D gene, CDR3 protein, CDR3 DNA. D genes are given only for firm matches. Clone sizes are given selectively: once, few, many, or a class where the clone is expanded.

>few|TRBV5-4|TRBJ2-6|TRBD2
CASSSRGRELGANVLTF
TGTGCCAGCAGCTCGAGAGGGCGGGAGCTTGGGGCCAACGTCCTGACTTTC
>NA|TRBV6-5|TRBJ2-7|NA
CASSTPGSRNEQYF
TGTGCCAGCAGTACCCCCGGGTCACGGAACGAGCAGTACTTC
>NA|TRBV5-6|TRBJ2-2|NA
CASSKGGPNSGELFF
TGTGCCAGCAGCAAAGGAGGGCCAAACAGCGGGGAGCTGTTTTTT
>NA|TRBV28|TRBJ1-2|NA
CASSLWVGQGGYTF
TGTGCCAGCAGTTTGTGGGTCGGGCAGGGTGGCTACACCTTC
>NA|TRBV18|TRBJ1-2|TRBD1
CASSLGQGANYGYTF
TGTGCCAGCTCATTGGGACAGGGGGCTAACTATGGCTACACCTTC
>once|TRBV5-1|TRBJ1-2|NA
CASSLEAERGYTF
TGCGCCAGCAGCTTGGAGGCTGAGAGGGGCTACACCTTC
>NA|TRBV5-1|TRBJ2-2|TRBD1
CASSLNGQGNTGELFF
TGCGCCAGCAGCTTGAATGGACAGGGTAACACCGGGGAGCTGTTTTTT
>NA|TRBV12-5|TRBJ1-5|TRBD1
CASGRQGPGQPQHF
TGTGCTAGTGGTCGACAGGGGCCGGGTCAGCCCCAGCATTTT
>NA|TRBV28|TRBJ1-2|NA
CASSFGGGGAYGYTF
TGTGCCAGCAGTTTTGGAGGTGGGGGGGCCTATGGCTACACCTTC
>once|TRBV5-1|TRBJ2-7|NA
CASSFSPSEQYF
TGCGCCAGCAGCTTTTCCCCCTCCGAGCAGTACTTC
>NA|TRBV15|TRBJ1-3|NA
CATSRDWGGPSGNTIYF
TGTGCCACCAGCAGAGATTGGGGAGGACCCTCTGGAAACACCATATATTTT
>once|TRBV5-1|TRBJ1-1|NA
CASSQGVINTEAFF
TGCGCCAGCAGCCAAGGGGTCATAAACACTGAAGCTTTCTTT
>few|TRBV10-1|TRBJ2-3|TRBD1
CASGSGQVTDTQYF
TGCGCCAGCGGCTCGGGACAGGTCACAGATACGCAGTATTTT
>once|TRBV11-3|TRBJ2-3|NA
CASSLDGGDTQYF
TGTGCCAGCAGCTTAGATGGTGGCGATACGCAGTATTTT
>NA|TRBV3-1/TRBV3-2|TRBJ2-7|TRBD2
CASSQAPGTSGVRGDHEQYF
TGTGCCAGCAGCCAAGCCCCCGGGACTAGCGGGGTCCGGGGTGATCACGAGCAGTACTTC
>NA|TRBV9|TRBJ2-4|TRBD1
CASSNTGGAPKNIQYF
TGTGCCAGCAGCAACACAGGGGGCGCGCCCAAAAACATTCAGTACTTC
>NA|TRBV7-9|TRBJ2-1|TRBD2
CASSSLLIAGGRSSYEQFF
TGTGCCAGCAGCTCCCTCTTGATAGCGGGAGGACGTTCTTCCTATGAGCAGTTCTTC
>NA|TRBV28|TRBJ2-1|NA
CASSLASYNEQFF
TGTGCCAGCAGTTTGGCCAGCTACAATGAGCAGTTCTTC
>NA|TRBV2|TRBJ2-2|TRBD2
CASSDSLAGTGELFF
TGTGCCAGCAGTGATTCGCTAGCGGGCACCGGGGAGCTGTTTTTT
>NA|TRBV28|TRBJ2-7|NA
CASSLRQARYEQYF
TGTGCCAGCAGTTTAAGACAGGCGCGGTACGAGCAGTACTTC
>NA|TRBV2|TRBJ2-1|TRBD1
CASSPYADRDSYNEQFF
TGTGCCAGCAGTCCGTATGCAGACAGGGACTCCTACAATGAGCAGTTCTTC
>NA|TRBV10-3|TRBJ2-7|TRBD2
CAIRRTSGNSYEQYF
TGTGCCATCCGAAGGACTAGCGGGAATTCCTACGAGCAGTACTTC
>NA|TRBV10-3|TRBJ2-3|TRBD2
CAISEKREGPQGTQYF
TGTGCCATCAGTGAGAAGCGGGAGGGCCCTCAGGGCACGCAGTATTTT
>once|TRBV2|TRBJ1-3|NA
CASRQVLLPGNTIYF
TGTGCCAGCAGGCAGGTTCTTCTTCCTGGAAACACCATATATTTT
>NA|TRBV10-3|TRBJ2-7|NA
CAISQDRWDEQYF
TGTGCCATCAGTCAGGACAGATGGGACGAGCAGTACTTC
>NA|TRBV9|TRBJ2-2|TRBD2
CASSTPERGVMAVAGELFF
TGTGCCAGCAGCACCCCTGAGCGGGGAGTTATGGCTGTCGCCGGGGAGCTGTTTTTT
>NA|TRBV5-1|TRBJ1-6|NA
CASRSVGEGPNSPLHF
TGCGCCAGCAGGTCCGTGGGGGAGGGACCTAATTCACCCCTCCACTTT
>NA|TRBV30|TRBJ2-2|TRBD1
CAWSLGQGITGELFF
TGTGCCTGGAGTCTGGGACAGGGCATTACCGGGGAGCTGTTTTTT
>NA|TRBV5-6|TRBJ2-7|NA
CASSFSSYEQYF
TGTGCCAGCAGCTTCAGCTCCTACGAGCAGTACTTC